These 18 T cell receptor beta chains share one sample of origin, sequenced in a study of shared clonotypes between healthy human individuals. Sequenced by immunoSEQ multiplex PCR; TCRdb stores in-frame clones only, minus some. The table lists roughly 530,000 clones, 96% of them singletons. The specimen was naive CD4+ T cells sorted from blood. Specified subset: CD45RA+ positively selected. The receptors come from a woman aged 25-40 years in good health.

The chain uses TRBV29-1 and TRBJ2-7; D may be TRBD2 (6 bases). V was pared by 5 bases and J by 2 bases, with 10 bases between. The CDR3 covers 12 residues. CDR1 is SQVTM and CDR2 is ANQGSEA in the germline V gene. The CDR3 sequence: CSVRDSAYEQYF. The CDR3 DNA is TGCAGCGTTCGGGACTCCGCCTACGAGCAGTACTTC.

This chain connects TRBV5-1 to TRBJ1-2, with TRBD1 matching over 7 bases. Trimming at V came to 0 bases and at J to 4 bases, leaving 12 bases not matched to a gene. The germline CDR1 and CDR2 sequences are SGHRS and YFSETQ. The CDR3 loop spans 17 amino acids. CDR3 amino acids: CASSLDGTDLNLYGYTF. The DNA of the CDR3 is TGCGCCAGCAGCTTGGACGGGACAGACTTAAACCTCTATGGCTACACCTTC.

The chain combines TRBV11-2 with TRBJ2-6; 8 positions agree with TRBD1. V gave up 2 bases and J gave up 1 base; unmatched junction bases: 4. The CDR3 loop spans 17 amino acids. CDR1 and CDR2 (germline): SGHAT, FQNNGV. In nucleotides, the CDR3 is TGTGCCAGCAGCTTATTTCAGGGGGCATCTGGGGCCAACGTCCTGACTTTC. It translates to CASSLFQGASGANVLTF.

CDR3 region: CASSTRVFGETQYF. The CDR3 bases are TGTGCCAGTAGTACCAGGGTCTTTGGAGAGACCCAGTACTTC. The chain combines TRBV19 with TRBJ2-5; a weak D match, TRBD1 (5 bases). CDR1 and CDR2 (germline): LNHDA, SQIVND (reference sequence). The CDR3 extends over 14 amino acids. Trimming removed 4 bases at V and 4 bases at J, with 13 bases between.

J is TRBJ2-5 and V is TRBV19; 10 bases align to TRBD1. The J call is in doubt because the DNA end fits TRBJ2-7 better. Germline CDR1 reads LNHDA; CDR2 reads SQIVND (reference sequence). The CDR3 loop spans 14 amino acids. Here the CDR3 DNA reads TGTGCCAGTACACCCCGGGACAGGGGTGACGAGCAGTACTTC. Amino acids: CASTPRDRGDEQYF.

The rearrangement links TRBV29-1 to TRBJ1-1; D call uncertain. The germline V and J ends were trimmed by 5 bases and 1 base, with 8 bases remaining between them. Germline V CDR1 and CDR2: SQVTM, ANQGSEA. CDR3 size: 12 residues. The CDR3 region has the DNA TGCAGCGTTACCAGGTCGAACACTGAAGCTTTCTTT. Amino acid sequence: CSVTRSNTEAFF.

The chain employs TRBV6-9 and TRBJ2-1; maybe TRBD1 (6 bases). Looked up from germline, CDR1 is MNHGY and CDR2 is SVAAGI. This CDR3 spans 21 amino acids. The V gene lost 5 bases and the J gene lost 0 bases, with 29 bases spanning the gap. CDR3 DNA: TGTGCCAGCAGTATTCCGGGACAATGCTGGGGGTTTAGGAGCTCCTACAATGAGCAGTTCTTC. It encodes CASSIPGQCWGFRSSYNEQFF.

Only a few counts were recorded for this clone. The chain employs TRBV28 and TRBJ1-4; D is ambiguous. The CDR3 runs 14 residues. Deletions cut 5 bases from V and 3 bases from J, with 10 bases between. Germline assignment: CDR1 MDHEN and CDR2 SYDVKM. The CDR3 sequence: CASSLRPANEKLFF. The CDR3 DNA sequence: TGTGCCAGCAGTCTTCGACCAGCTAATGAAAAACTGTTTTTT.

V gene TRBV18 combines with J gene TRBJ2-3; 7 nucleotides align to TRBD2. The CDR3 extends over 16 amino acids. Trimming took 3 bases from V and 0 from J; bases not matched to a gene: 6. Germline assignment: CDR1 KGHSH and CDR2 LQKENI. Written as DNA, the CDR3 is TGTGCCAGCTCACCTTCGGCTAGCGGAAGCACAGATACGCAGTATTTT. This sequence encodes CASSPSASGSTDTQYF.

This CDR3 reads CASSLEVPASGSGYNEQFF. In DNA, the CDR3 is TGTGCCAGCAGCTTAGAGGTTCCGGCTAGCGGGAGTGGGTACAATGAGCAGTTCTTC. The chain recombines TRBV7-7 with TRBJ2-1; 10 bases line up with TRBD2. CDR3 length equals 19 residues. V was clipped by 1 base and J by 4 bases; unmatched bases: 13. Germline CDR1 and CDR2: SSHAT and FNYEAQ (reference sequence).

The rearrangement uses TRBV28 and TRBJ2-1; 11 positions agree with TRBD2. Unmatched junction bases numbered 7, after V lost 5 bases and J lost 4 bases. The germline V gene has CDR1 MDHEN and CDR2 SYDVKM. This CDR3 comprises 16 residues. The CDR3 region is CASSHSGRAGYNEQFF. CDR3 nucleotide sequence: TGTGCCAGCAGTCATAGCGGGAGGGCCGGTTACAATGAGCAGTTCTTC. The variable domain in full, completed from reference TRBV28 and TRBJ2-1, reads DVKVTQSSRYLVKRTGEKVFLECVQDMDHENMFWYRQDPGLGLRLIYFSYDVKMKEKGDIPEGYSVSREKKERFSLILESASTNQTSMYLCASSHSGRAGYNEQFFGPGTRLTVL.

Written as DNA, the CDR3 is TGTGCCAGCAGGAGGGACAGGCAAGAGGGGTATACGCAGTATTTT. Encoded protein: CASRRDRQEGYTQYF. J is TRBJ2-3 and V is TRBV6-5; TRBD1 matches 8 bases. The germline CDR1 and CDR2 sequences are MNHEY and SVGAGI. Trimming removed 6 bases from V and 7 bases from J; junction bases left unmatched: 12. The CDR3 is 15 residues long.

The chain has TRBV7-9 and TRBJ2-5, with 7 bases identical to TRBD2. The CDR3 extends over 13 amino acids. The ends lost 7 bases at V and 0 bases at J; junction bases unmatched: 2. Germline V gene data show CDR1 as SEHNR and CDR2 as FQNEAQ (reference sequence). CDR3 region: CASNGRNQETQYF. In nucleotides, the CDR3 is TGTGCCAGCAACGGGAGGAACCAAGAGACCCAGTACTTC.

This clone was found a few times. The V and J genes are TRBV7-9 and TRBJ2-7, with unresolved D. V lost 8 bases and J 4 bases, leaving 15 bases between the germline ends. The CDR3 spans 13 residues. CDR1 SEHNR and CDR2 FQNEAQ come from the germline V gene (reference sequence). CDR3 residues: CASRRSVKYEQYF. Here the CDR3 DNA reads TGTGCCAGCCGACGCAGTGTAAAGTACGAGCAGTACTTC.

The table lists this clone with a count of one. The rearrangement joins TRBV7-8 to TRBJ1-5; maybe TRBD1 (5 bases). CDR1 is SGHVS and CDR2 is FQNEAQ in the germline V gene. CDR3 length: 17 residues. Trimming stripped 3 bases from V and 6 bases from J, with 21 bases between. The CDR3 sequence is CASSLTASGARGQPQHF. The CDR3 DNA follows: TGTGCCAGCAGCTTGACAGCCTCGGGAGCGCGCGGTCAGCCCCAGCATTTT.

J is TRBJ2-7 and V is TRBV5-4; D not certain. The CDR3 spans 15 residues. The germline gives CDR1 SGHNT, CDR2 YYREEE (reference sequence). The V end was cut by 4 bases, the J end by 0 bases, with 14 bases between. Here the CDR3 DNA reads TGTGCCAGCAGCCAGTCGTCGTCCCCCTCCTACGAGCAGTACTTC. Translation gives CASSQSSSPSYEQYF.

This chain joins TRBV19 and TRBJ1-4; 9 bases line up with TRBD1. Germline-derived CDR1 and CDR2 are LNHDA and SQIVND (reference sequence). Trimming removed 4 bases from V and 7 bases from J; junction bases left unmatched: 7. The CDR3 runs to 15 residues. CDR3 region: CASSRGDRVREKLFF. In DNA, the CDR3 is TGTGCCAGTAGTAGGGGGGACAGGGTACGTGAAAAACTGTTTTTT.

For the CDR3, the DNA is TGCGCCAGCAGATCGACAGGGGGCGCCTCCGGCTACACCTTC. It translates to CASRSTGGASGYTF. The rearrangement uses TRBV5-1 and TRBJ1-2; 10 nucleotides match TRBD1. V shed 5 bases, J shed 8 bases, and the junction held 9 bases outside the gene matches. Germline loops: CDR1 SGHRS, CDR2 YFSETQ. This CDR3 is built from 14 residues.